Here is one T cell receptor beta chain with its context. One junction end does not reproduce the germline sequence, and a read error may be involved. PCR involved 60 Vbeta and 13 Jbeta primers. Data came from immunoSEQ multiplex PCR; TCRdb stores just in-frame clones and leaves some out. The sample holds 95,000 to 150,000 clones; 75% to 90% are singletons and the top ten take more than 1.5%. From germline, CDR1 is MNHEY and CDR2 SVGAGI. The CDR3 totals 14 residues. The data are from a study of cytomegalovirus exposure and HLA in healthy donors. The V gene is TRBV6-5, the J gene TRBJ2-6; 8 nucleotides agree with TRBD2. The receptor was isolated from a man aged 35 to 55 in good health and CMV-seronegative. The sample consisted of PBMCs. This CDR3 reads CATREGFEANGLTF. CDR3 in DNA: TGTGCCACCCGGGAGGGGTTTGAGGCCAACGGCCTGACTTTC.